What follows is one TCR beta chain and its context. Its antigen remains unknown. The entry originates in a study of a mutant IDH1 vaccine in newly diagnosed glioma. Time point specified: week 35, safety follow-up. Vaccinated patients received 300 ug of mutant IDH1 20-mer peptide per dose, with topical imiquimod. Produced via immunoSEQ multiplex PCR; TCRdb's table is partial and in-frame only. This table holds about 69,000 clones, 85% to 90% found once. The receptor comes from a man aged 30-40 years with glioma. Material: PBMCs, obtained from a glioma patient whose treatment included an IDH1 peptide vaccine.

CDR3 protein: CACGLEKLFF. The CDR3 DNA reads TGTGCCTGCGGGCTCGAAAAACTGTTTTTT. The chain couples TRBV2 to TRBJ1-4; D is uncertain. In germline, CDR1 is SNHLY, CDR2 FYNNEI. This CDR3 contains 10 residues. V was shortened by 11 bases and J by 8 bases, with 9 bases between the two germline ends. Filled out from reference TRBV2 and TRBJ1-4, the complete variable domain reads EPEVTQTPSHQVTQMGQEVILRCVPISNHLYFYWYRQILGQKVEFLVSFYNNEISEKSEIFDDQFSVERPDGSNFTLKIRSTKLEDSAMYFCACGLEKLFFGSGTQLSVL.